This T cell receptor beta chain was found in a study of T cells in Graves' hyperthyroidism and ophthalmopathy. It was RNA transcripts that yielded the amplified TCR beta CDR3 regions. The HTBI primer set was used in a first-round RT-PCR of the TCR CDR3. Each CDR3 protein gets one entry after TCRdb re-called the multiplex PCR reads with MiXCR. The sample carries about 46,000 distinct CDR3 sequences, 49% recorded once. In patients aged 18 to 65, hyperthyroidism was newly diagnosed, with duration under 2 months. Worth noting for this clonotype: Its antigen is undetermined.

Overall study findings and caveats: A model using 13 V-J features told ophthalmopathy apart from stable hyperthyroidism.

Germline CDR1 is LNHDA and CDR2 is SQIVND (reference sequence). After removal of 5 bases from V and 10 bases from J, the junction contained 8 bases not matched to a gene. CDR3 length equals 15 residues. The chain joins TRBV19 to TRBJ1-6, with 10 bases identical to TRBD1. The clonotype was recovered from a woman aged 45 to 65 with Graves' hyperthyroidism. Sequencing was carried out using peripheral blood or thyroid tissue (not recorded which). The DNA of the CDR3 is TGTGCCAGTAGTCCCGGGACAGGGGAACTGTCACCCCTCCACTTT. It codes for CASSPGTGELSPLHF.